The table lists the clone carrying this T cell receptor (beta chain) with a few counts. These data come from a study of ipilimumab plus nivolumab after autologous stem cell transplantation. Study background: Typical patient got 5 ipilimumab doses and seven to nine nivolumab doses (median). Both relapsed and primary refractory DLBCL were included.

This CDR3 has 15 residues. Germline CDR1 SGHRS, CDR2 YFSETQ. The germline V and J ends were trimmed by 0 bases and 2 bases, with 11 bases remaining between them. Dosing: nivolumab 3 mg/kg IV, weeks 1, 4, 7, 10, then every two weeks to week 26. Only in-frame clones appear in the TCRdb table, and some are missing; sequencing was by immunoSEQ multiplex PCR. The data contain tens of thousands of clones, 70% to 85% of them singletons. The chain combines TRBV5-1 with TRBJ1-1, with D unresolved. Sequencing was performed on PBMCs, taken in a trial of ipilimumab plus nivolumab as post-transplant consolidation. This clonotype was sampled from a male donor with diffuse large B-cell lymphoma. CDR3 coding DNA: TGCGCCAGCAGCTTGGGGACCCAGAGCAACACTGAAGCTTTCTTT. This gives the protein CASSLGTQSNTEAFF. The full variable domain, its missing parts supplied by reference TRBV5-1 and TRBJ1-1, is KAGVTQTPRYLIKTRGQQVTLSCSPISGHRSVSWYQQTPGQGLQFLFEYFSETQRNKGNFPGRFSGRQFSNSRSEMNVSTLELGDSALYLCASSLGTQSNTEAFFGQGTRLTVV.